This is a list of T cell receptor beta chains from one sample in a study of T cell responses to AZD1222 COVID-19 vaccine. Libraries were prepared by immunoSEQ multiplex PCR; TCRdb keeps only in-frame clonotypes and omits some of them. The top ten hold roughly 19% of the sample, which has approximately 60,000 clones, approximately 85% seen once. Sequences were derived from peripheral blood, sampled on day 0 of MenACWY control vaccination. Source of these receptors: an adult in good health. The CDR3 runs from the conserved cysteine through the conserved F or W. A D gene is named only where the DNA matches it firmly. Expanded clones are given a class, and other clones once, few, many or no size at all.

v_call,clone_size,d_call,j_call,cdr3_nt,cdr3_aa
TRBV18,.,TRBD1,TRBJ2-2,TGTGCCAGCTCACCGCTCGCAGGGGGCTCTAACGGGGAGCTGTTTTTT,CASSPLAGGSNGELFF
TRBV29-1,once,.,TRBJ1-1,TGCAGCGTTTATCCAGTGCTATATCAGGGAATAGACACTGAAGCTTTCTTT,CSVYPVLYQGIDTEAFF
TRBV5-1,.,.,TRBJ2-2,TGCGCCAGCAGCTCCACGACAACTCCGGGCACCGGGGAGCTGTTTTTT,CASSSTTTPGTGELFF
TRBV6-5,.,.,TRBJ2-7,TGTGCCAGCAGCCCCTTGGGGAACGACGGCGAGCAGTACTTC,CASSPLGNDGEQYF
TRBV27,.,TRBD1,TRBJ1-1,TGTGCCAGCAGTCCGGCCCCAGGGGGGCACACTGAAGCTTTCTTT,CASSPAPGGHTEAFF
TRBV5-1,.,.,TRBJ1-1,TGCGCCAGCAGGGAAGGGACAAGCACTGAAGCTTTCTTT,CASREGTSTEAFF
TRBV28,once,.,TRBJ1-1,TGTGCCAGCATCAGAGGGTACCCATTGAGCACTGAAGCTTTCTTT,CASIRGYPLSTEAFF
TRBV11-2,.,.,TRBJ2-7,TGTGCCAGCACCCAACTTCGGGGAACCCCCTACGAGCAGTACTTC,CASTQLRGTPYEQYF
TRBV4-1,few,TRBD2,TRBJ2-1,TGCGCCAGCAGCCAAGGGACTAGCGGGAGCTATGAGCAGTTCTTC,CASSQGTSGSYEQFF
TRBV28,.,.,TRBJ2-5,TGTGCCAGCAGTTTAGTTGGCGGGACAATCCAAGAGACCCAGTACTTC,CASSLVGGTIQETQYF
TRBV5-4,.,.,TRBJ1-2,TGTGCCAGCAGCTGGCAAGGCAGGGGCAATGGCTACACCTTC,CASSWQGRGNGYTF
TRBV3-1/TRBV3-2,.,TRBD1,TRBJ1-2,TGTGCCAGCAGTCCCCAGGGGGACAGGGGTCGCTACACCTTC,CASSPQGDRGRYTF
TRBV24-1,.,.,TRBJ2-7,TGTGCCACCAGTGACTCCGGCAGCCAAAGCTACGAGCAGTACTTC,CATSDSGSQSYEQYF
TRBV5-1,.,TRBD2,TRBJ2-1,TGCGCCAGCAGCTCCGGGGGGCTAGCGGGAGCGAATGAGCAGTTCTTC,CASSSGGLAGANEQFF
TRBV19,.,.,TRBJ1-2,TGTGCCAGTAGTATGGACGGTCCCTATGGCTACACCTTC,CASSMDGPYGYTF
TRBV2,.,TRBD1,TRBJ1-3,TGTGCCGGCCAACAGCAGGGGGCGCCTGGAAACACCATATATTTT,CAGQQQGAPGNTIYF
TRBV29-1,.,TRBD1,TRBJ1-6,TGCAGCGTTGAAGAAAGGGACAGGCCTCATTTTTCTAATTCACCCCTCCACTTT,CSVEERDRPHFSNSPLHF
TRBV18,.,TRBD1,TRBJ2-7,TGTGCCAGCTCACGGGACAGAGCCGTCTCCTACGAGCAGTACTTC,CASSRDRAVSYEQYF
TRBV6-2/TRBV6-3,.,.,TRBJ1-2,TGTGCCAGCAGCCAACTAACCAACTATGGCTACACCTTC,CASSQLTNYGYTF
TRBV19,.,.,TRBJ1-1,TGTGCCAGTAGTGGGATCTCCCGCGACATGAACACTGAAGCTTTCTTT,CASSGISRDMNTEAFF
TRBV5-4,.,.,TRBJ2-3,TGTGCCAGCAGCTCAGGGGGGATGGGGATAGATACGCAGTATTTT,CASSSGGMGIDTQYF
TRBV6-2/TRBV6-3,.,.,TRBJ1-5,TGTGCCAGCAGTTACGAGGAACATCAGCCCCAGCATTTT,CASSYEEHQPQHF
TRBV13,.,.,TRBJ1-2,TGTGCCAGCAGCTCGACAGGACCTAACTATGGCTACACCTTC,CASSSTGPNYGYTF
TRBV4-2,.,.,TRBJ1-2,TGTGCCAGCAGCCAAGTGTCCGGGGGTTATGGCTACACCTTC,CASSQVSGGYGYTF
TRBV5-1,.,.,TRBJ2-1,TGCGCCAGCAGCTTGGATGGGGACTCTTATAATGAGCAGTTCTTC,CASSLDGDSYNEQFF
TRBV19,.,.,TRBJ1-2,TGTGCCAGTAGCATCACCAGAGTCCCTCTCTATGGCTACACCTTC,CASSITRVPLYGYTF
TRBV15,.,TRBD1,TRBJ1-2,TGTGCCACCAGCCCCGGGGGGCTGACAGGGGGTGACTATGGCTACACCTTC,CATSPGGLTGGDYGYTF
TRBV5-6,few,TRBD2,TRBJ2-7,TGTGCCAGCAGCCGGGGGGAGGGCGAGCAGTACTTC,CASSRGEGEQYF
TRBV5-5,few,.,TRBJ2-7,TGTGCCAGCAGCTTGGACCAGGGGCCTCGGCAGTACTTC,CASSLDQGPRQYF
TRBV5-4,.,.,TRBJ2-3,TGTGCCAGCAGCTTGGGAGGCTCCACAGATACGCAGTATTTT,CASSLGGSTDTQYF
TRBV7-2,.,.,TRBJ1-1,TGTGCCAGCACCCTCGACAGTGGGGGAATGAACACTGAAGCTTTCTTT,CASTLDSGGMNTEAFF
TRBV7-9,.,TRBD2,TRBJ2-1,TGTGCCAGTACCACTAGCGTTAAATACAATGAGCAGTTCTTC,CASTTSVKYNEQFF
TRBV12-3/TRBV12-4,few,.,TRBJ1-5,TGTGCCAGCAGACCACAGGATCAGCCCCAGCATTTT,CASRPQDQPQHF
TRBV2,.,.,TRBJ1-2,TGTGCCAGCAGTGGGGTATTCGGGGGCTACACCTTC,CASSGVFGGYTF
TRBV11-2,.,.,TRBJ2-2,TGTGCCAGCAGCTTAGCAGGGTTGAACACCGGGGAGCTGTTTTTT,CASSLAGLNTGELFF
TRBV5-1,.,.,TRBJ2-1,TGCGCCAGCGAGGCAGGTGGATCCTACAATGAGCAGTTCTTC,CASEAGGSYNEQFF
TRBV15,once,TRBD2,TRBJ2-7,TGTGCCACCTCTAGCGGAATAAAAAGCTACGAGCAGTACTTC,CATSSGIKSYEQYF
TRBV7-7,.,TRBD1,TRBJ2-2,TGTGCTAGCAGCCCCCGGACAGGGGGACGCACCGGGGAGCTGTTTTTT,CASSPRTGGRTGELFF
TRBV5-4,.,TRBD1,TRBJ1-4,TGTGCCAGCAGCCCCACAGGGGGCCGGACTAATGAAAAACTGTTTTTT,CASSPTGGRTNEKLFF
TRBV3-1/TRBV3-2,.,TRBD1,TRBJ2-1,TGTGCCAGCAGCCCACAAACCGAAGGGGGCCCCTACAATGAGCAGTTCTTC,CASSPQTEGGPYNEQFF